The present T cell receptor (beta chain) was sequenced within a study of CD8+ T cells in alopecia areata. Treatment specified: oral pan-JAK inhibitor, 5-10 mg twice daily. RNA was extracted and reverse transcribed into cDNA as the sequencing template. Sequencing was performed with immunoSEQ multiplex PCR; in TCRdb, only in-frame clones are kept and a portion is missing. The sample has approximately 150,000 clones; roughly 63% are singletons. Per the germline V gene, CDR1 is LNHNV and CDR2 is YYDKDF (reference sequence). Trimming removed 0 bases at V and 4 bases at J, with 8 bases between. The length of the CDR3 is 14 residues.

V is TRBV15 and J is TRBJ2-3; no clear D. Source: CD4+ T cells sorted from blood, taken between weeks 55 and 70, from a patient treated with tofacitinib. This clonotype originated in a human donor with alopecia areata. CDR3 sequence reads: CATSREAFSDTQYF. The CDR3 DNA is TGTGCCACCAGCAGAGAAGCGTTTTCAGATACGCAGTATTTT.